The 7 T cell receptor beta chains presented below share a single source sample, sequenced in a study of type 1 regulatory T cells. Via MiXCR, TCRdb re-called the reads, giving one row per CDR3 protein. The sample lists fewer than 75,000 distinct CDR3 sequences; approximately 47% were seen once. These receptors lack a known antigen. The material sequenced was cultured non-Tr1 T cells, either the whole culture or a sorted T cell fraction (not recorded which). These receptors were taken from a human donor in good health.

CDR3 sequence (DNA): TGTGCCAGCAGTGAACTTCTTGGGACAGGGGGAGCTTTCTTT. Residues: CASSELLGTGGAFF. The chain recombines TRBV6-1 with TRBJ1-1; 11 positions agree with TRBD1. From germline, CDR1 is MNHNS and CDR2 SASEGT. The ends lost 2 bases at V and 10 bases at J; junction bases unmatched: 6. The CDR3 is 14 amino acids.

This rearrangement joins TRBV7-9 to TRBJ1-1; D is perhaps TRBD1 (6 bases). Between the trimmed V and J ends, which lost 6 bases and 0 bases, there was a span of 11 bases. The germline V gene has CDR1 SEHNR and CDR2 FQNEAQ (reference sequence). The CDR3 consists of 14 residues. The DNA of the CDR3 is TGTGCCAGCAGACAGGGAAGGGTGAACACTGAAGCTTTCTTT. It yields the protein CASRQGRVNTEAFF.

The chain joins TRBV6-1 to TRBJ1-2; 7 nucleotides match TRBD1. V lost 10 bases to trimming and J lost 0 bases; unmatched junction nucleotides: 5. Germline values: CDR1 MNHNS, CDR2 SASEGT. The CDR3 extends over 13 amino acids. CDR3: CATRTGSNYGYTF. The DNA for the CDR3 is TGTGCCACGCGGACAGGCTCTAACTATGGCTACACCTTC.

This CDR3 is CSVDSQQLNTEAFF. The CDR3 bases are TGCAGCGTTGATAGTCAACAGTTGAACACTGAAGCTTTCTTT. V gene TRBV29-1 combines with J gene TRBJ1-1; no firm D call. Germline lookup yields CDR1 SQVTM and CDR2 ANQGSEA. Trimming shortened V by 3 bases and J by 0 bases, and 11 bases separated the two germline ends. There are 14 residues in the CDR3.

The chain's CDR3 is CASRTRQGREQYF. DNA of the CDR3: TGTGCCAGCAGGACTCGACAGGGACGTGAGCAGTACTTC. The rearrangement joins TRBV6-2 or TRBV6-3 to TRBJ2-7; 7 bases map to TRBD1. The length of the CDR3 is 13 residues. CDR1 is MNHEY and CDR2 is SVGEGT in the germline V gene. The ends lost 6 bases at V and 7 bases at J; junction bases unmatched: 9.

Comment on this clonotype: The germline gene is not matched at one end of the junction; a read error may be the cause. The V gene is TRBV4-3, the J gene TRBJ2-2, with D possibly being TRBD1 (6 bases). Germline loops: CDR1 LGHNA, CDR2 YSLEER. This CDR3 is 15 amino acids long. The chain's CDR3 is CSSSQDPIRGGELFF. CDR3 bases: TGCTCCAGCAGCCAAGATCCCATCAGGGGCGGGGAGCTGTTTTTT.

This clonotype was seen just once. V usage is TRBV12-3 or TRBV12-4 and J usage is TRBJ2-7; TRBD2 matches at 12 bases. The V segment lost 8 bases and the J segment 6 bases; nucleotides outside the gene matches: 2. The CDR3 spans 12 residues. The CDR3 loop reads CASGLAGREQYF. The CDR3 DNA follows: TGTGCCAGCGGACTAGCGGGGCGCGAGCAGTACTTC.